The clone carrying this TCR beta chain was observed a few times. The sample comes from a study of T cells after yellow fever vaccination. V was clipped by 0 bases and J by 7 bases; unmatched bases: 12. There are 17 residues in the CDR3. Germline assignment: CDR1 MNHEY and CDR2 SVGAGI. TCRdb re-called the 5' RACE reads through MiXCR, storing one row per CDR3 protein. The sample consists of about 210,000 distinct CDR3 sequences, over 6.5% of them appearing once. The chain links TRBV6-5 to TRBJ2-1; 7 bases fit TRBD2. The clonotype comes from a man in his thirties or forties who received the YFV17D yellow fever vaccine. The material sequenced was CD4+ T cells sorted from PBMCs, taken on the day of the yellow fever booster vaccination. Here the CDR3 reads CASSYSILGEGYNEQFF. CDR3 coding DNA: TGTGCCAGCAGTTACTCGATTCTGGGGGAGGGATATAATGAGCAGTTCTTC.